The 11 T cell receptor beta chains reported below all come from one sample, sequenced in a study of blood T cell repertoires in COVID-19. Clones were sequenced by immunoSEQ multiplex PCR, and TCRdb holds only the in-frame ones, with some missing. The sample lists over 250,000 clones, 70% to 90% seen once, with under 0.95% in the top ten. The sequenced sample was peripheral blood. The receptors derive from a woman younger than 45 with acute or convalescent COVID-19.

The CDR3 here is CASSGRGSSYEQYF. For the CDR3, the DNA is TGTGCCAGCAGCGGGAGGGGTAGCTCCTACGAGCAGTACTTC. This chain uses TRBV6-1 with TRBJ2-7; 8 nucleotides agree with TRBD2. V lost 6 bases and J lost 0; bases outside the gene matches: 4. CDR3 length: 14 residues. CDR1 is MNHNS, CDR2 SASEGT, per germline.

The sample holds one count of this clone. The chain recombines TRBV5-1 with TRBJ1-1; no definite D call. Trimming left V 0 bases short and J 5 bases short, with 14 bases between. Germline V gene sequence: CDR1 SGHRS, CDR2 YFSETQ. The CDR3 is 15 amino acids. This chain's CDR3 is CASSLDMVGPTEAFF. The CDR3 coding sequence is TGCGCCAGCAGCTTGGATATGGTGGGCCCGACTGAAGCTTTCTTT. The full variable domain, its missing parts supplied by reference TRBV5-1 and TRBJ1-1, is KAGVTQTPRYLIKTRGQQVTLSCSPISGHRSVSWYQQTPGQGLQFLFEYFSETQRNKGNFPGRFSGRQFSNSRSEMNVSTLELGDSALYLCASSLDMVGPTEAFFGQGTRLTVV.

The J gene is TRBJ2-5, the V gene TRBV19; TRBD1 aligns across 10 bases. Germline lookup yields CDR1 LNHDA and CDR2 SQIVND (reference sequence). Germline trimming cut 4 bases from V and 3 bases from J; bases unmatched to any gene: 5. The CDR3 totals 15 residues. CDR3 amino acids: CASSTRTGGEETQYF. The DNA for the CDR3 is TGTGCCAGTAGTACCCGGACAGGGGGGGAAGAGACCCAGTACTTC.

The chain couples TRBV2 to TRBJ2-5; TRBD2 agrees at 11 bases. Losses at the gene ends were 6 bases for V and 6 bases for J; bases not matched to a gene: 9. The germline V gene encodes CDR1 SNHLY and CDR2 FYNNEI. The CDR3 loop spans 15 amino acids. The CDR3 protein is CASRLLAGGFKTQYF. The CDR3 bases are TGTGCCAGCAGATTGCTAGCGGGAGGTTTCAAGACCCAGTACTTC.

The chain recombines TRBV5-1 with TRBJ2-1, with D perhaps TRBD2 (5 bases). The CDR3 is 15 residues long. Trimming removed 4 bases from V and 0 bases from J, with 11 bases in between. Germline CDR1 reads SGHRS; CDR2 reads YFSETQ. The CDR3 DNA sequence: TGCGCCAGCAGCGCTGGACTCTTCTCCTACAATGAGCAGTTCTTC. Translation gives CASSAGLFSYNEQFF. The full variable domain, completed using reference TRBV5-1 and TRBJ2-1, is KAGVTQTPRYLIKTRGQQVTLSCSPISGHRSVSWYQQTPGQGLQFLFEYFSETQRNKGNFPGRFSGRQFSNSRSEMNVSTLELGDSALYLCASSAGLFSYNEQFFGPGTRLTVL.

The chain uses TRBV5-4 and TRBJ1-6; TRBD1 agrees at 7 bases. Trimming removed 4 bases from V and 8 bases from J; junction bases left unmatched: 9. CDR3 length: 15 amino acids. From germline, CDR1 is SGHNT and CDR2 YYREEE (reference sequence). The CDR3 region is CASSLSTGSDSPLHF. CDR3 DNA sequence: TGTGCCAGCAGCCTCTCGACAGGGTCGGATTCACCCCTCCACTTT.

The CDR3 protein is CASSLVIQRSNTEAFF. Written as DNA, the CDR3 is TGTGCCAGCAGCTTAGTCATACAGAGATCTAACACTGAAGCTTTCTTT. The rearrangement joins TRBV7-2 to TRBJ1-1; no definite D call. Per the germline V gene, CDR1 is SGHTA and CDR2 is FQGNSA. The CDR3 runs 16 residues. The V end lost 1 base, the J end lost 2 bases, and 14 bases lay between the germline ends.

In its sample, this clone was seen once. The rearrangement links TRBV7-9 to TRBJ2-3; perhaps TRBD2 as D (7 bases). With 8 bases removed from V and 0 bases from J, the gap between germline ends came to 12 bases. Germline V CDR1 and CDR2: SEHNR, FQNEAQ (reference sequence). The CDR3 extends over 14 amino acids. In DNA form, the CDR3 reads TGTGCCAGCTCGGGGGGCTCTAGCACAGATACGCAGTATTTT. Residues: CASSGGSSTDTQYF.

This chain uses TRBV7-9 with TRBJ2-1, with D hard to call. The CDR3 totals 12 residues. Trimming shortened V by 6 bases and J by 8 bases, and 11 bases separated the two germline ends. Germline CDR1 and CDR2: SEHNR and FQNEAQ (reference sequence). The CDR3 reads CASSLLLDEQFF. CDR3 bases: TGTGCCAGCAGTCTACTTTTGGATGAGCAGTTCTTC.

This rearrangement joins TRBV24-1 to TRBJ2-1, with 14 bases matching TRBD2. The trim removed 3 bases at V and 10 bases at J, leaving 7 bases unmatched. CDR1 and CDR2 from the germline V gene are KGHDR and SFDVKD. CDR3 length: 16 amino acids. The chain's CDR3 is CATSDPGTSGSGEQFF. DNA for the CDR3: TGTGCCACCAGTGATCCGGGGACTAGCGGGAGTGGCGAGCAGTTCTTC.

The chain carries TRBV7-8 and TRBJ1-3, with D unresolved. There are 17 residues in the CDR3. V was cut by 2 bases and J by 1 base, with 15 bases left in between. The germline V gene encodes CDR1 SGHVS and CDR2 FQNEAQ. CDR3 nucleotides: TGTGCCAGCAGCTTAATAGCTCGGTCGAGTTCTGGAAACACCATATATTTT. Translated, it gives CASSLIARSSSGNTIYF. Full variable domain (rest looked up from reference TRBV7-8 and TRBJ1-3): GAGVSQSPRYKVAKRGQDVALRCDPISGHVSLFWYQQALGQGPEFLTYFQNEAQLDKSGLPSDRFFAERPEGSVSTLKIQRTQQEDSAVYLCASSLIARSSSGNTIYFGEGSWLTVV.